This is a list of T cell receptor beta chains from one sample in a study of vaccination effects on CD4 cells after COVID-19. TCRdb keeps only in-frame clones here, not all; method: immunoSEQ multiplex PCR. The sample holds under 40,000 clones, approximately 76% seen once. These receptors' targets are unknown. The material was CD4+ T cells from PBMCs cultured with HCoV-229E spike peptides, obtained after COVID-19 vaccination. These receptors originate from a human donor who received a COVID-19 vaccine. Each CDR3 is given with its conserved first and last residue. D genes are given only for firm matches. The size entry is marked missing in some rows and otherwise reads once, few, many or a size class.

TRBV4-2 | - | - | CASSQALGVNEQFF
TRBV5-1 | - | TRBD1 | CASSLVGQGEAFF
TRBV11-2 | - | - | CASSFRGGYTF
TRBV4-1 | - | TRBD2 | CASSQAVLAGAGGTDTQYF
TRBV6-5 | - | - | CASSLPGPGVNQPQHF
TRBV2 | - | - | CASSEGVARLTDTQYF
TRBV10-3 | - | - | CAIGQETQYF
TRBV3-1/TRBV3-2 | - | - | CASSQGVALGGNTIYF
TRBV9 | few | - | CASSVSPGTDTQYF
TRBV3-1/TRBV3-2 | - | - | CASSQDGANTIYF
TRBV9 | - | - | CASSIRDTLSYGYTF
TRBV10-1 | - | TRBD1 | CASSENRGNEQYF
TRBV5-1 | few | TRBD2 | CASSLVGGSLPYEQYF
TRBV4-1 | - | TRBD2 | CASSQDGRVGNIQYF
TRBV7-8 | - | TRBD2 | CASSLDRTSGPQNSYNEQFF
TRBV19 | - | - | CASSMGARGPFF
TRBV6-5 | - | - | CASSHGENTETQYF
TRBV6-2/TRBV6-3 | - | - | CASSQGANQPQHF
TRBV27 | few | - | CASSYMALGAAFEQFF
TRBV5-1 | - | - | CASSFRPNEKLFF
TRBV4-1 | - | - | CASSQDRTVNTEAFF
TRBV3-1/TRBV3-2 | - | TRBD2 | CASSRIGGSGASSYNEQFF
TRBV6-5 | - | - | CASARGWTNEKLFF
TRBV5-1 | - | TRBD2 | CASSWIAGEAGELFF
TRBV30 | - | - | CAWSATGELFF
TRBV5-1 | - | - | CASSSGAGTIYEQYF
TRBV12-3/TRBV12-4 | - | - | CASGTTEGYGYTF
TRBV7-6 | - | TRBD2 | CASSLAAGGRETQYF
TRBV15 | - | - | CATSAGNTEAFF
TRBV5-1 | - | - | CASSSSGTDSYEQYF
TRBV7-9 | - | - | CASSFRNSSSGNTIYF
TRBV6-6 | - | - | CASGVPVKDTQYF
TRBV19 | - | TRBD2 | CASTPGGRIGLTQYF
TRBV3-1/TRBV3-2 | once | - | CASSQGSIPYSNQPQHF
TRBV6-5 | - | - | CASTPLQGVDQPQHF
TRBV5-6 | few | - | CASSLWGGNTIYF
TRBV30 | - | - | CAWSGAGLEAFF
TRBV5-4 | - | - | CASSLGQQNEKLFF
TRBV5-1 | few | - | CASSLRTVSYEQYF
TRBV19 | - | - | CASLPTSRNPNYGYTF
TRBV9 | - | TRBD2 | CASSVASGYTGELFF
TRBV3-1/TRBV3-2 | few | - | CASSHTGKDQPQHF
TRBV3-1/TRBV3-2 | - | TRBD2 | CASSQDIGLAGSYEQYF
TRBV27 | - | - | CASSLYPGSEAFF
TRBV7-8 | - | - | CASSSDGGRGNSPLHF
TRBV5-6 | - | TRBD2 | CASSSTYGLAGSEQYF
TRBV19 | once | TRBD2 | CASGTSGSYEQYF
TRBV2 | - | - | CASRGLLQETQYF